The clone carrying this TCR beta chain was observed a handful of times. This sample is drawn from a study of human T cells and chemical hapten exposure. The wider study: Patches that contained 0.01% DPC were applied to the upper back and read at 6 days.

The time point denotes: patch test 3, about 24 weeks after DPC sensitization. Noted treatment: therapeutic diphenylcyclopropenone sensitization with weekly scalp DPC. The J segment lost 7 bases and the V segment lost 3 bases, leaving 4 bases of the junction unmatched. The germline gives CDR1 SGHKS, CDR2 YYEKEE (reference sequence). The CDR3 has 14 residues. The study used a library that attached unique molecular identifiers to individual cDNA molecules. TCRdb itself ran the RACE reads through MiXCR, one entry per CDR3 protein. The sample holds 100,000 or so distinct CDR3 sequences, around 34% seen once.

The TCR was taken from a man aged 35-49 years with alopecia areata. Some clones in this sample may be carry-over from other donors' samples. The sequenced sample was whole blood, obtained in connection with sensitization to the hapten diphenylcyclopropenone (DPC). The chain joins TRBV5-5 to TRBJ2-2, with 9 bases matching TRBD1. The CDR3 sequence: CASSSGTGHGELFF. CDR3 sequence (DNA): TGTGCCAGCAGCTCCGGGACAGGGCACGGGGAGCTGTTTTTT.